A selection of T cell receptor beta chains follows, all from one sample in a study of metastatic and nonmetastatic thyroid tumors. TCRdb ran MiXCR on the PCR reads. Of roughly 30,000 clones listed, about a sixth are singletons. The sequenced sample consisted of blood. Source of these receptors: a female donor with papillary thyroid cancer or a benign thyroid nodule (not recorded which). Some clones in this sample may be carry-over from other donors' samples. The CDR3 runs from the conserved cysteine through the conserved F or W. D genes are given only for firm matches. Clone size appears in some rows only: once, few, many, or a class for an expanded clone.

v_gene: TRBV3-1
j_gene: TRBJ1-5
d_gene: -
abundance: many
CDR3aa: CASSPSHFLGVTGGQPQHF
CDR3nt: TGTGCCAGCAGCCCTTCACACTTTTTAGGCGTTACTGGGGGTCAGCCCCAGCATTTT

v_gene: TRBV28
j_gene: TRBJ2-7
d_gene: -
abundance: many
CDR3aa: CASSYEGFQYEQYF
CDR3nt: TGTGCCAGCAGTTATGAAGGATTTCAGTATGAGCAGTACTTC

v_gene: TRBV19
j_gene: TRBJ2-1
d_gene: -
abundance: few
CDR3aa: CASSIGRRADPEQFF
CDR3nt: TGTGCCAGTAGTATAGGCAGGCGAGCGGATCCTGAGCAGTTCTTC

v_gene: TRBV5-1
j_gene: TRBJ2-1
d_gene: TRBD2
abundance: many
CDR3aa: CASSLGVSGGTTYNEQFF
CDR3nt: TGCGCCAGCAGCTTGGGGGTTAGCGGGGGGACCACCTACAATGAGCAGTTCTTC

v_gene: TRBV20-1
j_gene: TRBJ2-7
d_gene: -
abundance: many
CDR3aa: CSALKTGPPYEQYF
CDR3nt: TGCAGTGCGTTGAAAACGGGACCACCCTACGAGCAGTACTTC

v_gene: TRBV7-8
j_gene: TRBJ2-7
d_gene: -
abundance: once
CDR3aa: CASSLFGAQPTYGQYF
CDR3nt: TGTGCCAGCAGCCTTTTTGGGGCGCAGCCTACCTACGGGCAGTACTTC

v_gene: TRBV7-9
j_gene: TRBJ1-1
d_gene: -
abundance: many
CDR3aa: CASSLEDRRAFF
CDR3nt: TGTGCCAGCAGCTTAGAGGACCGGAGAGCTTTCTTT

v_gene: TRBV20-1
j_gene: TRBJ2-3
d_gene: TRBD2
abundance: -
CDR3aa: CSARDYSTDTQYF
CDR3nt: TGCAGTGCAAGGGACTATAGCACAGATACGCAGTATTTT

v_gene: TRBV11-1
j_gene: TRBJ2-7
d_gene: -
abundance: few
CDR3aa: CASSRGGFIYEQYF
CDR3nt: TGTGCCAGCAGCAGAGGGGGTTTTATCTACGAGCAGTACTTC

v_gene: TRBV2
j_gene: TRBJ1-2
d_gene: -
abundance: -
CDR3aa: CASSVGEGYTF
CDR3nt: TGTGCCAGCAGTGTAGGGGAAGGCTACACCTTC

v_gene: TRBV6-2/TRBV6-3
j_gene: TRBJ2-1
d_gene: TRBD2
abundance: medium-sized
CDR3aa: CASSRSGRNGNEQFF
CDR3nt: TGTGCCAGCAGCCGAAGCGGGAGGAACGGGAATGAGCAGTTCTTC

v_gene: TRBV6-1
j_gene: TRBJ2-1
d_gene: TRBD2
abundance: -
CDR3aa: CASSGAGRYPYKDQFF
CDR3nt: TGTGCCAGCAGTGGAGCGGGGCGATACCCTTACAAGGACCAGTTCTTC

v_gene: TRBV12-3/TRBV12-4
j_gene: TRBJ2-7
d_gene: -
abundance: once
CDR3aa: CARSPPGRSSYEQYF
CDR3nt: TGTGCCAGAAGCCCCCCCGGGAGAAGCTCCTACGAGCAGTACTTC

v_gene: TRBV10-2
j_gene: TRBJ2-1
d_gene: -
abundance: many
CDR3aa: CASSESRGEQFF
CDR3nt: TGCGCCAGCAGTGAGTCACGCGGGGAGCAGTTCTTC

v_gene: TRBV12-3/TRBV12-4
j_gene: TRBJ1-5
d_gene: TRBD1
abundance: many
CDR3aa: CASRSTGGEQPQHF
CDR3nt: TGTGCCAGCCGATCTACAGGGGGCGAACAGCCCCAGCATTTT